The clone carrying this TCR beta chain appeared a few times. Antigen specificity is unknown. This sample's time point: patch test 2, 6 weeks after DPC sensitization. The treatment was: therapeutic diphenylcyclopropenone sensitization with weekly scalp DPC. This sample is drawn from a study of human T cells and chemical hapten exposure. General study points: Expanded TCRs showed more large CDR3 clusters than pre-sensitization or healthy control sets.

TCRdb used MiXCR to reprocess the RACE reads, holding one entry per CDR3 protein. The profile covers 75,000 to 90,000 distinct CDR3 sequences, with about 9.4% appearing a single time and more than 4% taken by the ten largest. This receptor was taken from a woman between 50 and 59 years old with alopecia areata. Some clones in this sample may be carry-over from other donors' samples. Sequences were derived from whole blood, sampled in connection with sensitization to the hapten diphenylcyclopropenone (DPC).

CDR3 sequence reads: CASSLVTPGANVLTF. DNA for the CDR3: TGTGCCAGCAGCTTGGTTACTCCTGGGGCCAACGTCCTGACTTTC. The chain couples TRBV5-4 to TRBJ2-6, with D unresolved. V was trimmed by 0 bases and J by 2 bases, leaving 6 bases between them. The germline V gene encodes CDR1 SGHNT and CDR2 YYREEE (reference sequence). The CDR3 has 15 residues.